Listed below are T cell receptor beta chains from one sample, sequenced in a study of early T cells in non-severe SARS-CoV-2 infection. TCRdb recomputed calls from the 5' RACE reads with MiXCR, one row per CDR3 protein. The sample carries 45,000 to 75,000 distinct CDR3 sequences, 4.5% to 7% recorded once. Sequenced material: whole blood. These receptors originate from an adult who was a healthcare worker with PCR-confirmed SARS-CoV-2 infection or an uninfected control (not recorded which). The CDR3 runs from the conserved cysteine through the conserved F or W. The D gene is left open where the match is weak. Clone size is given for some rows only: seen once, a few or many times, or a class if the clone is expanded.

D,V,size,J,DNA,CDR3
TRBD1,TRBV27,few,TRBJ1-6,TGTGCCAACCCATCAATCCCAGGGGGCGGTAATTCACCCCTCCACTTT,CANPSIPGGGNSPLHF
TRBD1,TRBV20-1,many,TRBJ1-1,TGCAGTGCCACTCTTGCCTGGACCGGGACAGTTGAAGCTTTCTTT,CSATLAWTGTVEAFF
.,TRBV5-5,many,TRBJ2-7,TGTGCCAGCAGCTTGGCCGGGTCTTCTTTCTACGAGCAGTACTTC,CASSLAGSSFYEQYF
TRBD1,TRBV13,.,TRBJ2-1,TGTGCCAGCAGCTTAGGAGGGGGCCGAAGTAGTAATGAGCAGTTCTTC,CASSLGGGRSSNEQFF
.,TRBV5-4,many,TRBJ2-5,TGTGCCAGCAGCTTTCCTCCGGGACATCAAGAGACCCAGTACTTC,CASSFPPGHQETQYF
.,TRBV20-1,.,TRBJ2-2,TGCAGTGCTAGGGGCCGACAGAACACCGGGGAGCTGTTTTTT,CSARGRQNTGELFF
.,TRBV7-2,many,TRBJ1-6,TGTGCCAGCAGTATCAATTCACCCCTCCACTTT,CASSINSPLHF
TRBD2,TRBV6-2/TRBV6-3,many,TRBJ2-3,TGTGCCAGCAGTTACCGTCTGACTAGCGGGGCGGACACAGATACGCAGTATTTT,CASSYRLTSGADTDTQYF
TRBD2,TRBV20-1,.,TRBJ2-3,TGCAGTGCTATTCGCCAGCGGGGGGGCGGCACAGATACGCAGTATTTT,CSAIRQRGGGTDTQYF
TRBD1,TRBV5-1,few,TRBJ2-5,TGCGCCAGCAGCTTGAGGGGGCGTATAGAGACCCAGTACTTC,CASSLRGRIETQYF
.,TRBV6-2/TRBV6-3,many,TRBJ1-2,TGTGCCAGCAGTTCCTACAGGAGTAACTATGGCTACACCTTC,CASSSYRSNYGYTF
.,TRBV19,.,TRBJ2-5,TGTGCCAGTAATCGGCAGGGAGTGAAGACCCAGTACTTC,CASNRQGVKTQYF
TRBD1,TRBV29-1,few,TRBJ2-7,TGCAGCGTTGCGGGGACCGGGACAGTATCGTACGAGCAGTACTTC,CSVAGTGTVSYEQYF
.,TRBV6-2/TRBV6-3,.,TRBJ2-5,TGTGCCAGCAGTTACTCCTGGCACAGGGATTACCAAGAGACCCAGTACTTC,CASSYSWHRDYQETQYF
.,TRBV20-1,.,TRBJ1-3,TGCAGTGCTAGCTGGCCCTCTGGAAACACCATATATTTT,CSASWPSGNTIYF
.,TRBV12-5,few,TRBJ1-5,TGTGCTAGTGGGGTCGGTCAGCCCCAGCATTTT,CASGVGQPQHF
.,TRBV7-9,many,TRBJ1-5,TGTGCCAGCAGCTTAGGAGGGAGGGAAGCCCAGCATTTT,CASSLGGREAQHF
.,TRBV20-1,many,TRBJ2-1,TGCAGTGCTAGAGGCTTAGGAGTTTATGAGCAGTTCTTC,CSARGLGVYEQFF
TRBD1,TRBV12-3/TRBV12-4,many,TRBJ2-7,TGTGCCAGCAGTTACACGTCGGGACAGGGGCCTAAGGAGCAGTACTTC,CASSYTSGQGPKEQYF
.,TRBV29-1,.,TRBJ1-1,TGCAGCGTAAACCGGGACACCACTGAAGCTTTCTTT,CSVNRDTTEAFF
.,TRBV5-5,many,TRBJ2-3,TGTGCCAGCAGCTCGGGGAGCACAGATACGCAGTATTTT,CASSSGSTDTQYF
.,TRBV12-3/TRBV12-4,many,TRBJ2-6,TGTGCCAGCAGTTTAGCTGTGGGGTCTGGGGCCAACGTCCTGACTTTC,CASSLAVGSGANVLTF
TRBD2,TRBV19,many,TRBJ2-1,TGTGCCAGTAGTATAGAAGGGCTAGCGGGGTCAATTGAGCAGTTCTTC,CASSIEGLAGSIEQFF
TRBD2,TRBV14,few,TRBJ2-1,TGTGCCAGCAGCCAGGGGGGACTAGCGGGCCACCTCAATGAGCAGTTCTTC,CASSQGGLAGHLNEQFF
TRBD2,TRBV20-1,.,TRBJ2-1,TGCAGTGCTAGCGGCGGACTAGCGGGGATTGACAATGAGCAGTTCTTC,CSASGGLAGIDNEQFF
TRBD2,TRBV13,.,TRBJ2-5,TGTGCCAGCAGCTCCCGGGGCAGCGGGAGGGCCCGGGAGACCCAGTACTTC,CASSSRGSGRARETQYF
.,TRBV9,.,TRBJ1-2,TGTGCCAGCAGCGTCCGGGACATAGGGACGGAAGGCTACACCTTC,CASSVRDIGTEGYTF
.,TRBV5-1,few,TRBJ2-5,TGCGCCAGCAGCTTGGCCGGGGGGCGCCAAGAGACCCAGTACTTC,CASSLAGGRQETQYF
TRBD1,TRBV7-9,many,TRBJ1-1,TGTGCCAGCAGCCCCGGGACAGGGGGATCGAACACTGAAGCTTTCTTT,CASSPGTGGSNTEAFF
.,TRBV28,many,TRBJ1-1,TGTGCCACCACGGCAAGGTACACTGAAGCTTTCTTT,CATTARYTEAFF
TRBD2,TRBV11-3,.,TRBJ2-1,TGTGCCAGCAGCACCGGGACTAGCGGAGCCAACAATGAGCAGTTCTTC,CASSTGTSGANNEQFF
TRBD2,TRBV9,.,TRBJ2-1,TGTGCCGGCAGCGCAAGGGGCGGGAGTGGCAACAATGAGCAGTTCTTC,CAGSARGGSGNNEQFF
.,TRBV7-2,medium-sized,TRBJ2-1,TGTGCCAGCACGCAAGACCGGTTGAATGAGCAGTTCTTC,CASTQDRLNEQFF
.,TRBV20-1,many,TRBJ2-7,TGCAGTGCTAGCGAAGGAATGGGTGCCTACGAGCAGTACTTC,CSASEGMGAYEQYF
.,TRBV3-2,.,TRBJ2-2,TGTGCTAAGACGGGACTAGCGTGGACCGGGGAGCTGTTTTTT,CAKTGLAWTGELFF
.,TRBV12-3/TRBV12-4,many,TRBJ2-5,TGTGCCAGCAGAAGGGACCGCTGGGGGCCTGAGGCCCAGTACTTC,CASRRDRWGPEAQYF
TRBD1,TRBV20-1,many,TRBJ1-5,TGCAGTGCTAGGGGGACAGTAGGGGTGCACAATCAGCCCCAGCATTTT,CSARGTVGVHNQPQHF
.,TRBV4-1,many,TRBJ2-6,TGCGCCAGCAGCCAGCCGGGGACGCCTCACTCTGGGGCCAACGTCCTGACTTTC,CASSQPGTPHSGANVLTF
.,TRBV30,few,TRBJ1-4,TGTGCTTCAGATCTGGGGGCGAATGAAAAACTGTTTTTT,CASDLGANEKLFF
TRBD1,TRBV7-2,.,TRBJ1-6,TGTGCCAGCAGCTTGACGCGGGACAGCAATTCACCCCTCCACTTT,CASSLTRDSNSPLHF
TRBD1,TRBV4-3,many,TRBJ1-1,TGCGCCAGCAGCCAAGTGGCCGGACAGGCTAAAGCTTTCTTT,CASSQVAGQAKAFF
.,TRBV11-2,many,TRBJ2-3,TGTGCCAGCAGCTTATCTCCCGGGAGCACAGATACGCAGTATTTT,CASSLSPGSTDTQYF
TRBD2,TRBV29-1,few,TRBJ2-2,TGCAGCGTCCGCGGACTAGCGGGGCTAACCGGGGAGCTGTTTTTT,CSVRGLAGLTGELFF
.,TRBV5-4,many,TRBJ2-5,TGTGCCAGCAGCCAGACGACAGGGACTAAGGAGACCCAGTACTTC,CASSQTTGTKETQYF
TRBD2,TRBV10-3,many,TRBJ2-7,TGTGCCATCAACGGACTAGCGGGCCTCCCTCGAGAGCAGTACTTC,CAINGLAGLPREQYF
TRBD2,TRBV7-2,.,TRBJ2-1,TGTGCCAGCAGCTTATTCGGGGGGGCCACTAGGGAGCAGTTCTTC,CASSLFGGATREQFF
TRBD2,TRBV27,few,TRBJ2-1,TGTGCCAGCACTGCCGGGACTAGCGGAAATGAGCAGTTCTTC,CASTAGTSGNEQFF
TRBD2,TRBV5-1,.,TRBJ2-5,TGCGCCAGCAGCCCCCTGCTCGGCGGGGGTGGTGAGACCCAGTACTTC,CASSPLLGGGGETQYF
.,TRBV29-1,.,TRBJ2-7,TGCAGCGGGGGGCGGGCAGGGGAGCAGTACTTC,CSGGRAGEQYF
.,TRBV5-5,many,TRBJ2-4,TGTGCCAGCAGCTTCGGGGCGGAAGTTGCTTGGAAAAACATTCAGTACTTC,CASSFGAEVAWKNIQYF
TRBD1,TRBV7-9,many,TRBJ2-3,TGTGCCAGCAGTTCTGGACAGGGAGTAGGGACAGATACGCAGTATTTT,CASSSGQGVGTDTQYF
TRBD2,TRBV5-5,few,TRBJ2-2,TGTGCCAGCAGCTTAGCGGGAGACACCGGGGAGCTGTTTTTT,CASSLAGDTGELFF
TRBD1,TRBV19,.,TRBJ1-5,TGTGCCACCCGCCCAGGGGGCTCCAATCAGCCCCAGCATTTT,CATRPGGSNQPQHF